This note documents a single TCR beta chain sequence. The ends were cut back, 5 bases at V and 9 bases at J, with 29 bases in the middle. This CDR3 has 18 residues. Germline V lookup: CDR1 MNHEY, CDR2 SVGEGT. The sample is drawn from a study of T cell responses to AZD1222 COVID-19 vaccine. Sequenced by immunoSEQ multiplex PCR; TCRdb stores in-frame clones only, minus some. The data hold over 75,000 clones, with roughly 87% observed a single time. The rearrangement uses TRBV6-2 or TRBV6-3 and TRBJ2-1; TRBD1 might be the D (6 bases). This specimen was peripheral blood, taken on day 0 of AZD1222 vaccination. The TCR comes from an adult in good health. CDR3 loop: CASSGSMGRGTQLREQFF. The CDR3 coding sequence is TGTGCCAGCAGTGGAAGTATGGGAAGGGGGACCCAACTTCGTGAGCAGTTCTTC.